The sequence of this TCR beta chain was determined in a study of blood T cell repertoires in COVID-19. Study summary: The samples span acute and convalescent COVID-19 from the United States, Italy and Spain.

In Seattle, patients joined the study during active infection and were tracked longitudinally. The germline V gene has CDR1 ENHRY and CDR2 SYGVKD. The CDR3 has 17 residues. Trimming cost V 0 bases and J 1 base; bases outside gene matches: 4. As originally analysed: Reference gene primer amplification in the assay estimated nucleated cell counts. The assay was immunoSEQ multiplex PCR, and TCRdb's table has in-frame clones only and misses some. D and trimming come from the DNA, and the V and J calls and clone size come from that table. The sample consists of tens of thousands of clones, 89% of them appearing once.

The chain links TRBV10-3 to TRBJ2-1, with TRBD2 identical over 9 bases. The source material was peripheral blood. This clonotype was obtained from a man aged 55 to 70 with COVID-19, enrolled during active disease. For the CDR3, the DNA is TGTGCCATCAGTGAGTCGGGCGGGAGGGGGTCCTACAATGAGCAGTTCTTC. Translation gives CAISESGGRGSYNEQFF.